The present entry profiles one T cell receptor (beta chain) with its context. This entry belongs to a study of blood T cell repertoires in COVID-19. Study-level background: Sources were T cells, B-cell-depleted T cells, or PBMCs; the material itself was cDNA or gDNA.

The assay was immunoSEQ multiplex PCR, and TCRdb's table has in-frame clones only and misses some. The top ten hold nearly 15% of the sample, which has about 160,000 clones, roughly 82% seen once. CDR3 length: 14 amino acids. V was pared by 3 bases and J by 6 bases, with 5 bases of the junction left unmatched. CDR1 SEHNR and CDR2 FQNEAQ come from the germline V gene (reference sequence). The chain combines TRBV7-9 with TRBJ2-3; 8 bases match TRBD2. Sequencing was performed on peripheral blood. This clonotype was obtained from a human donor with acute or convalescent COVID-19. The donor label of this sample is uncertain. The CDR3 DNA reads TGTGCCAGCAGCTTTGGCGGGGGGCAGGATACGCAGTATTTT. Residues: CASSFGGGQDTQYF.